This T cell receptor beta chain originates from a study of T cells in Graves' hyperthyroidism and ophthalmopathy. Regarding the study as a whole: Blood held most thyroid clonotypes expanded above 0.001 frequency.

Germline V gives CDR1 MDHEN, CDR2 SYDVKM. The CDR3 is 15 amino acids. The J segment lost 3 bases and the V segment lost 3 bases, leaving 7 bases of the junction unmatched. This clonotype has a count of ten or more. The antigen is unknown. Diagnosis relied on clinical symptoms, serum thyroxine and TRAb, thyroid ultrasound and orbital computed tomography. Amplification of TCR beta CDR3 regions used RNA as the template. Carried out on the TCR CDR3, a first-round RT-PCR used the HTBI primer set. TCRdb analysed the multiplex PCR reads with MiXCR anew, one entry per CDR3 protein. The sample shows fewer than 750,000 distinct CDR3 sequences, approximately 14% of them seen only once.

The material sequenced was blood. This sequence joins TRBV28 and TRBJ2-7; TRBD1 aligns across 8 bases. This clonotype was obtained from a middle-aged woman with Graves' ophthalmopathy. This CDR3 reads CASSLEYRGSYEQYF. The CDR3 region has the DNA TGTGCCAGCAGTTTGGAGTACAGGGGGAGCTACGAGCAGTACTTC.